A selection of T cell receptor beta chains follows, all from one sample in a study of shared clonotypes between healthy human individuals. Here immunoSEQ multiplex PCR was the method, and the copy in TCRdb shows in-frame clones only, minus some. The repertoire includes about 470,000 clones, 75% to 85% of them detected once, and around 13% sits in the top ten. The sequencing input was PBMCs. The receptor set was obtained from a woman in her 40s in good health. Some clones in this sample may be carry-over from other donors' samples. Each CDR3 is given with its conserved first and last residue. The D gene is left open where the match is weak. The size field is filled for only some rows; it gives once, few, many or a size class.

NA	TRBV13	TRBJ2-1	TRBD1	TGTGCCAGCAGCCAAGCCGGGACAGCGTACAATGAGCAGTTCTTC	CASSQAGTAYNEQFF
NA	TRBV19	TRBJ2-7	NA	TGTGCCAGTAGTATGGGTGGTCCCGCCGGAGCCTACGAGCAGTACTTC	CASSMGGPAGAYEQYF
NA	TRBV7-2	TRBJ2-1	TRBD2	TGTGCCAGCGGAGCGGGAGGTCGGGCTGAGCAATTCTTC	CASGAGGRAEQFF
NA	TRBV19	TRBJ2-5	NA	TGTGCCAGTAGTAAGGGCCCCCAAGAGACCCAGTACTTC	CASSKGPQETQYF
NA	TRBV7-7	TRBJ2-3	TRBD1	TGTGCTAGCAGCTGGGACAGGGTTGATACGCAGTATTTT	CASSWDRVDTQYF
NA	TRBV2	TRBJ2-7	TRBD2	TGTGCCAGCAGTGAAAAGACTAGCGGGAGGGCCGAGCAGTACTTC	CASSEKTSGRAEQYF
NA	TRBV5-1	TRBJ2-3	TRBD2	TGCGCCAGCAGCTTGGATGGACTAGCGGGTTTCACAGATACGCAGTATTTT	CASSLDGLAGFTDTQYF
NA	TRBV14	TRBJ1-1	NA	TGTGCCAGCAGCTTGGACCCGAACACTGAAGCTTTCTTT	CASSLDPNTEAFF
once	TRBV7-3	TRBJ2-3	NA	TGTGCCAGCAGCACATCAGGGACCGGGGGAGGTACGCAGTATTTT	CASSTSGTGGGTQYF
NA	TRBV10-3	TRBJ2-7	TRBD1	TGTGCCATCAGGGCCGGGACAGGCTCCTACGAGCAGTACTTC	CAIRAGTGSYEQYF
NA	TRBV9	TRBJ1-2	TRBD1	TGTGCCAGCAGCGCGACCGGGACAGGGATCAACTATGGCTACACCTTC	CASSATGTGINYGYTF
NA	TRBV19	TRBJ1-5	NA	TGTGCCAGCACCGACACAGACTTTCTACAGCCCCAGCATTTT	CASTDTDFLQPQHF
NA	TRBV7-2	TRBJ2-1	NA	TGTGCCAGCAGCACGCGAAGAGGAGGGAAGTACAATGAGCAGTTCTTC	CASSTRRGGKYNEQFF
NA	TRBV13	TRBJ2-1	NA	TGTGCCAGCAGCCCGGGACCAAGTCCTGGGCGCGATGAGCAGTTCTTC	CASSPGPSPGRDEQFF
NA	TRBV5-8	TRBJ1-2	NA	TGTGCCAGCAGCTTGAGAGGGGCTGGAAGTAACTATGGCTACACCTTC	CASSLRGAGSNYGYTF
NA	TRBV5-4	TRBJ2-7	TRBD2	TGTGCCAGCAGCCTGGGACTAGCTTTGCACTACGAGCAGTACTTC	CASSLGLALHYEQYF
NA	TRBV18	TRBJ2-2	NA	TGTGCCAGCTCACCACCGGGACGAAGCGGGGAGCTGTTTTTT	CASSPPGRSGELFF
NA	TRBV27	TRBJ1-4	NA	TGTGCCAGCAGTTTAGGGACCCAACCCGGAAAACTGTTTTTT	CASSLGTQPGKLFF
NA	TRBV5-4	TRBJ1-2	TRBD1	TGTGCCCTAGGGCAGGGGGGGCTATATGGCTACACCTTC	CALGQGGLYGYTF
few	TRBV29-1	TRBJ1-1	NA	TGCAGCGTTACGGGACGGATGAACACTGAAGCTTTCTTT	CSVTGRMNTEAFF
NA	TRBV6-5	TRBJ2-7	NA	TGTGCCAGCACCCTGGGGGGCGAGCAGTACTTC	CASTLGGEQYF
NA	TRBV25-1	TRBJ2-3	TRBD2	TGTGCCAGCAGTACCGGGACTAGCGGGAAAAACCGAGATACGCAGTATTTT	CASSTGTSGKNRDTQYF
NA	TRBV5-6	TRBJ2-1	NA	TGTGCCAGCAGGGAGGGTCGGGGGCTAGCTTACAATGAGCAGTTCTTC	CASREGRGLAYNEQFF
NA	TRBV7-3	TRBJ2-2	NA	TGTGCCAGCAGCCTATCTGAGAACACCGGGGAGCTGTTTTTT	CASSLSENTGELFF
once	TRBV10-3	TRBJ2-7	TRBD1	TGTGCCACTTCGACAGGGGGCTCCTACGAGCAGTACTTC	CATSTGGSYEQYF
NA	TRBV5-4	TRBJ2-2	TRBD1	TGTGCCAGCAGCGGAGGATTGACAGGGATGGGCACCGGGGAGCTGTTTTTT	CASSGGLTGMGTGELFF
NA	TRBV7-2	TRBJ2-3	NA	TGTGCCAGCAGCTTAGCCGGGGCCGGAGATACGCAGTATTTT	CASSLAGAGDTQYF
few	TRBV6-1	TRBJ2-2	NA	TGTGCCAGCAGTGACCCGCATCGGGGTCTCCAAAACACCGGGGAGCTGTTTTTT	CASSDPHRGLQNTGELFF
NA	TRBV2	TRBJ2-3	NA	TGTGCCAGCAGGCGGGGACAGACTAGCACAGATACGCAGTATTTT	CASRRGQTSTDTQYF
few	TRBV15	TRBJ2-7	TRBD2	TGTGCCACCAGCCTCCGGACTAGCGGGAGTTCGGGGCAGTACTTC	CATSLRTSGSSGQYF
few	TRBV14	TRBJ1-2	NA	TGTGCCAGCAGCCAACAAGGGATTGGCTACACCTTC	CASSQQGIGYTF
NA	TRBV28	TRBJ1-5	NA	TGTGCCAGCACCAAGGACTCCATCAATCAGCCCCAGCATTTT	CASTKDSINQPQHF
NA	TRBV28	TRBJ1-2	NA	TGTGCCAGCAGTTTACGGGACTATGGCTACACCTTC	CASSLRDYGYTF
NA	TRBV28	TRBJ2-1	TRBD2	TGTGCCAGCATTATTAGAGCGGGAGTCGGGGTGCAGTTCTTC	CASIIRAGVGVQFF
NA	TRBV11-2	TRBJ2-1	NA	TGTGCCAGCAGCACCCCCCAATCTGGTGAGCAGTTCTTC	CASSTPQSGEQFF
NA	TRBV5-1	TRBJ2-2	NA	TGCGCCAGCAGCTTGCTGGCTACCGGGGGCACCGGGGAGCTGTTTTTT	CASSLLATGGTGELFF
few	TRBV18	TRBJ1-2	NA	TGTGCCAGCTCACCACCAATCGTGAACTATGGCTACACCTTC	CASSPPIVNYGYTF
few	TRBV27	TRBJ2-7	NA	TGTGCCAGCAGTCTTAGCGGTCCCTACGAGCAGTACTTC	CASSLSGPYEQYF
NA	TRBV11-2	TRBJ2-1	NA	TGTGCCAGCAGCTTAGGGCGCGGCTCCTACAATGAGCAGTTCTTC	CASSLGRGSYNEQFF
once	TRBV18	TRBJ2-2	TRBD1	TGTGCCAGCTCACTAGGACAGGGCAACACCGGGGAGCTGTTTTTT	CASSLGQGNTGELFF
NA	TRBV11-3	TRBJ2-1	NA	TGTGCCAGCAGCTGGAGAGGAGGTGAGCAGTTCTTC	CASSWRGGEQFF
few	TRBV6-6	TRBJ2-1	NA	TGTGCCAGCAGTCCAGGGGACAATGAGCAGTTCTTC	CASSPGDNEQFF
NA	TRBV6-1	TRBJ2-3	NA	TGTGCCAGCAGTGGACAGGTACCGTCTAGCACAGATACGCAGTATTTT	CASSGQVPSSTDTQYF
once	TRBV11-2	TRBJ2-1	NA	TGTGCCAGCAGCTTGGACTTCGATCCCCGCTACAATGAGCAGTTCTTC	CASSLDFDPRYNEQFF
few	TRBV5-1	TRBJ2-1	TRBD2	TGCGCCAGCAGCTTTAGCGGGGATCACAATGAGCAGTTCTTC	CASSFSGDHNEQFF
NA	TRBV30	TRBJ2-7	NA	TGTGCCTGGAGGATGGGGACGTATAGCTACGAGCAGTACTTC	CAWRMGTYSYEQYF
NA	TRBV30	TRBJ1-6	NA	TGTGCCCGCGGGACGAACTCCTATAATTCACCCCTCCACTTT	CARGTNSYNSPLHF
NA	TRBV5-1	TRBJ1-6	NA	TGCGCCAGCAGCTTGGGGGACAATTCACCCCTCCACTTT	CASSLGDNSPLHF
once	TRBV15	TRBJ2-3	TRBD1	TGTGCCACCAGCAGAGATCTGGGGACAGGGGGTACAGATACGCAGTATTTT	CATSRDLGTGGTDTQYF
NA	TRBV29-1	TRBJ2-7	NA	TGCAGCGTTGTCCCATCAGGGAGAGGTGAGCAGTACTTC	CSVVPSGRGEQYF
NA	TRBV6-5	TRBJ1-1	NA	TGTGCCAGCAGTTACCAGGTGACAGACAACACTGAAGCTTTCTTT	CASSYQVTDNTEAFF
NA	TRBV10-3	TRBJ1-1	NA	TGTGCCGTTGCAAGGGGGAACACTGAAGCTTTCTTT	CAVARGNTEAFF
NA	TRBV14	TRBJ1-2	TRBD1	TGTGCCAGCAGCCAAGGACAGGGTGGGGACTATGGCTGCACCTTC	CASSQGQGGDYGCTF
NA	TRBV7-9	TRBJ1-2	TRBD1	TGTGCCAGCAGCTTAGCCCTTCCAGGGGGCGATCTCTATGGCTACACCTTC	CASSLALPGGDLYGYTF
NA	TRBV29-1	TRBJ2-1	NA	TGCAGCGTTGAAACGGACAGCTATGAGCAGTTCTTC	CSVETDSYEQFF
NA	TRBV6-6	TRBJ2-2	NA	TGTGCCAGCAGCTACCCGGCTAGCGTTGACACCGGGGAGCTGTTTTTT	CASSYPASVDTGELFF
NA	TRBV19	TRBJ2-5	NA	TGTGCCAGTAGTATGGAAGAGACCCAGTACTTC	CASSMEETQYF